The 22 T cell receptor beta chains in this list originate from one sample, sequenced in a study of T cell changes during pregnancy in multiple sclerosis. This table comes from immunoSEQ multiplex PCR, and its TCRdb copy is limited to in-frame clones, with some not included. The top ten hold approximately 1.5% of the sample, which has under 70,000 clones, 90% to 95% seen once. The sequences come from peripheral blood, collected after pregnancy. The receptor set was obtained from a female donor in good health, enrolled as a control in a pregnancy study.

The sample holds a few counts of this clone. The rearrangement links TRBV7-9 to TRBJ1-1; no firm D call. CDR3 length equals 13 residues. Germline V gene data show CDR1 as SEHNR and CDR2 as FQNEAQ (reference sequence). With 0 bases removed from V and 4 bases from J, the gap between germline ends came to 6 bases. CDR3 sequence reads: CASSLATGTEAFF. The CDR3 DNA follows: TGTGCCAGCAGCTTAGCGACGGGCACTGAAGCTTTCTTT.

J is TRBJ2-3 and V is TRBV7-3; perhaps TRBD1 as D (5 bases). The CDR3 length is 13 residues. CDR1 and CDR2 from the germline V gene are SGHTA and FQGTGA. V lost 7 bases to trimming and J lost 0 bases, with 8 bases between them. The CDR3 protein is CASNQGSTDTQYF. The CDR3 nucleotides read TGTGCCAGCAATCAGGGAAGCACAGATACGCAGTATTTT. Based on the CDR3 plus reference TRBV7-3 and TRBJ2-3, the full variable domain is GAGVSQTPSNKVTEKGKYVELRCDPISGHTALYWYRQSLGQGPEFLIYFQGTGAADDSGLPNDRFFAVRPEGSVSTLKIQRTERGDSAVYLCASNQGSTDTQYFGPGTRLTVL.

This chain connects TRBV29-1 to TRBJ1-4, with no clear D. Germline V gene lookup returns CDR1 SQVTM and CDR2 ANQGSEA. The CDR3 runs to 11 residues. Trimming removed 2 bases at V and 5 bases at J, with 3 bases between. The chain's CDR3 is CSVELNEKLFF. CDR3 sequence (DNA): TGCAGCGTTGAACTGAATGAAAAACTGTTTTTT.

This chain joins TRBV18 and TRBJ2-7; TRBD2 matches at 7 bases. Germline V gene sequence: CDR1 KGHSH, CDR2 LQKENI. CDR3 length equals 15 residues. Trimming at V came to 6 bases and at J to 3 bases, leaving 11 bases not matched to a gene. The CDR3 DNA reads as TGTGCCAGCTCCTCCCGCGGACTAGAAAACTACGAGCAGTACTTC. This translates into CASSSRGLENYEQYF.

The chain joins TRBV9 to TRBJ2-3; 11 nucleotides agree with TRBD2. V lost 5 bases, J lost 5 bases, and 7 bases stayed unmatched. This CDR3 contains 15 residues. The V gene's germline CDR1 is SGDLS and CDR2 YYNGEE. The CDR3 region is CASSLLAGDQDTQYF. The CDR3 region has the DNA TGTGCCAGCAGTTTACTAGCGGGGGATCAAGATACGCAGTATTTT.

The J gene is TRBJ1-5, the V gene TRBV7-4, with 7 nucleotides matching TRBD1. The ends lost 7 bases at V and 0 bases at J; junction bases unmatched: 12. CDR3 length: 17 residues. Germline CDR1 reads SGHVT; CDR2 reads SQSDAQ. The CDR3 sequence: CASNRQGRGYSNQPQHF. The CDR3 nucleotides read TGTGCCAGCAACAGACAGGGTAGAGGGTATAGCAATCAGCCCCAGCATTTT.

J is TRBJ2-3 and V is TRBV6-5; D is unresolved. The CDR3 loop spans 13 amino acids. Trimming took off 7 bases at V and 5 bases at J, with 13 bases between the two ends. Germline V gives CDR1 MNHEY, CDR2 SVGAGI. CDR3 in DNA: TGTGCCAGCAATTGGAGTCGAATAGATACGCAGTATTTT. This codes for CASNWSRIDTQYF.

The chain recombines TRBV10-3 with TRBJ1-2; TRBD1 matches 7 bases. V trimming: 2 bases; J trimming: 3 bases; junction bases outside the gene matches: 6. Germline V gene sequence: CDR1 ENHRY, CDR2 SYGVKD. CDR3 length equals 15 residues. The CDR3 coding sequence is TGTGCCATCAGTGAGGGCGGACAGGCAGACTATGGCTACACCTTC. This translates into CAISEGGQADYGYTF.

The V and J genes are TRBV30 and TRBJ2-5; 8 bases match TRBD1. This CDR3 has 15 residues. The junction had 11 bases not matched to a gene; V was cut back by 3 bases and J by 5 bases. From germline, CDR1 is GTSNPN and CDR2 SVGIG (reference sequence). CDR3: CAWSQDREAVETQYF. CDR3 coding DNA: TGTGCCTGGAGCCAGGACAGGGAGGCCGTGGAGACCCAGTACTTC.

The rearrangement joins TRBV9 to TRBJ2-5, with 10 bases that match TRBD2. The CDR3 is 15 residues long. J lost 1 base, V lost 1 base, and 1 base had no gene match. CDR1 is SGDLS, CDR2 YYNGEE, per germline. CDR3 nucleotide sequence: TGTGCCAGCAGCGTAATAGCGGGGGGCCAAGAGACCCAGTACTTC. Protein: CASSVIAGGQETQYF.

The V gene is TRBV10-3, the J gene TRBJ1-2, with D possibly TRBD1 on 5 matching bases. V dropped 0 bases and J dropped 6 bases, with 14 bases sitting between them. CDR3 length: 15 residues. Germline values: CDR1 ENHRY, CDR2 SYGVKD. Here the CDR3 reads CAISESGGTLNGYTF. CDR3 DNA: TGTGCCATCAGTGAGTCGGGAGGGACCCTGAATGGCTACACCTTC.

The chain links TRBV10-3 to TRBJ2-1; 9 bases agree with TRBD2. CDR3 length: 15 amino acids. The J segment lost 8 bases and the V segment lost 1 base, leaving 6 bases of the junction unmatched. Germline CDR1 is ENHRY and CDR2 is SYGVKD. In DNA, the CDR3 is TGTGCCATCAGTGAGTACGCGGGGGGGATGTATGAGCAGTTCTTC. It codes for CAISEYAGGMYEQFF.

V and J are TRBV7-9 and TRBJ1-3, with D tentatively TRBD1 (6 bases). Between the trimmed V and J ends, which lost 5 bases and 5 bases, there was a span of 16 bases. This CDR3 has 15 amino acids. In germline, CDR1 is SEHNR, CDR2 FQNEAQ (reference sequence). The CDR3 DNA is TGTGCCAGCAGCCTGGAAGGACAGACCAGAAACACCATATATTTT. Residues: CASSLEGQTRNTIYF.

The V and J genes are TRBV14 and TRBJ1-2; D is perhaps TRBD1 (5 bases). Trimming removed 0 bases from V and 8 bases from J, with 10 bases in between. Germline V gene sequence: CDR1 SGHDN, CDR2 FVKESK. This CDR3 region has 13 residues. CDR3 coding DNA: TGTGCCAGCAGCCAAGACCAGGGTTGGGGCTACACCTTC. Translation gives CASSQDQGWGYTF. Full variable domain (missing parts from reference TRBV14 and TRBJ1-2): EAGVTQFPSHSVIEKGQTVTLRCDPISGHDNLYWYRRVMGKEIKFLLHFVKESKQDESGMPNNRFLAERTGGTYSTLKVQPAELEDSGVYFCASSQDQGWGYTFGSGTRLTVV.

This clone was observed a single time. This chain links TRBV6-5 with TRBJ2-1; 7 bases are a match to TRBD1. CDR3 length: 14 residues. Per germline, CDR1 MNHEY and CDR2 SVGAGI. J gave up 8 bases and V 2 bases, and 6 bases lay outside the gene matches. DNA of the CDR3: TGTGCCAGCAGTTACGCGACAGGGCTTTATGAGCAGTTCTTC. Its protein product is CASSYATGLYEQFF.

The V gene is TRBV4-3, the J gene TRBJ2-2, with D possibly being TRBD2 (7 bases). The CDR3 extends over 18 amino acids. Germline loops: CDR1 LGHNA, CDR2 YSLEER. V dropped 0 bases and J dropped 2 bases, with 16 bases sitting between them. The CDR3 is CASSQEIRGALNTGELFF. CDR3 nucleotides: TGCGCCAGCAGCCAAGAGATCCGGGGGGCCCTCAACACCGGGGAGCTGTTTTTT.

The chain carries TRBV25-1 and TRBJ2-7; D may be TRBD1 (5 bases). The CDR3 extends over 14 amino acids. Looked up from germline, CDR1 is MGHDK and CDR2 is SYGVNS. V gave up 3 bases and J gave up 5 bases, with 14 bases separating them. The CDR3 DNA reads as TGTGCCAGCAGTGACGAGGCAGGGTCTCACGAGCAGTACTTC. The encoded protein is CASSDEAGSHEQYF.

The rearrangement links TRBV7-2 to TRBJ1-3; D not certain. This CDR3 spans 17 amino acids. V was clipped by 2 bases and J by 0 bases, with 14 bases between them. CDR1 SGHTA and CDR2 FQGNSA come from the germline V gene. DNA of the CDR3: TGTGCCAGCAGCTTACACCCGAGGCCGAGCTCTGGAAACACCATATATTTT. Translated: CASSLHPRPSSGNTIYF.

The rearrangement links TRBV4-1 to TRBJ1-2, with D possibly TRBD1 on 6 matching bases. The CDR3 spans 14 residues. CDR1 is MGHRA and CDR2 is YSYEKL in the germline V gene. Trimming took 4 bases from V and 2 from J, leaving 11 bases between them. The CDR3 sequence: CASSPDRANYGYTF. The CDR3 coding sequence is TGCGCCAGCAGCCCGGACAGAGCCAACTATGGCTACACCTTC.

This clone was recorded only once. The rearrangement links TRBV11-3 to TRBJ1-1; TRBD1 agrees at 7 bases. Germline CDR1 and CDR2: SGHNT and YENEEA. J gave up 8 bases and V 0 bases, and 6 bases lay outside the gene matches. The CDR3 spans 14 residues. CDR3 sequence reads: CASSLEDRWREAFF. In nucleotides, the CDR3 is TGTGCCAGCAGCTTAGAGGACAGGTGGAGGGAAGCTTTCTTT.

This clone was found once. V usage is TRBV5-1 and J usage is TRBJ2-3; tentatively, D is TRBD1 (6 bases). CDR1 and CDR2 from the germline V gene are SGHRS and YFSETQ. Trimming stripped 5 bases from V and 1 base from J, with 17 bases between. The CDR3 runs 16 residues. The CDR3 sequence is CASRNTTGLGTDTQYF. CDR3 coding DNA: TGCGCCAGCAGAAATACAACAGGGCTTGGCACAGATACGCAGTATTTT.

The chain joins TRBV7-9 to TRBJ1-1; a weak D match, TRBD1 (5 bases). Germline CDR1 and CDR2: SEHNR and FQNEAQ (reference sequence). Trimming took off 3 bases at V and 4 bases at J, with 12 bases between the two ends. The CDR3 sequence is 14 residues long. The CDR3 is CASSFGGLSTEAFF. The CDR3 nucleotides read TGTGCCAGCAGCTTTGGGGGGTTGAGCACTGAAGCTTTCTTT.